This T cell receptor beta chain was sequenced in a study of regulatory T cells in long-lasting Graves disease. Study conclusions and caveats: Since the sample size was small, accuracy may have been reduced.

This clonotype was recorded many times. What it binds is not known. Time point here: newly diagnosed GD, antithyroid drugs for less than 3 months. RNA isolated from PBMCs was used to make the TCR library. The CDR3 is 14 residues long. Germline values: CDR1 GTSNPN, CDR2 SVGIG (reference sequence). Trimming took 8 bases from V and 0 from J; bases not matched to a gene: 6. According to the study, TCR beta libraries were built with iRepertoire HTBI primers and CDR3-region Arm-PCR. TCRdb analysed the multiplex PCR reads with MiXCR anew, one entry per CDR3 protein. This sample has roughly 530,000 distinct CDR3 sequences; more than 15% occur once, and the top ten carry roughly 25%. This sample also belongs to another study, concerning T cells in Graves' hyperthyroidism and ophthalmopathy.

This sequence originates from a woman aged 35-60 years with Graves disease. The input for sequencing was peripheral blood mononuclear cells (PBMCs), taken at new diagnosis, from a patient treated with antithyroid drugs. The chain is built from TRBV30 and TRBJ1-4, with TRBD1 matching 7 bases. In DNA, the CDR3 is TGTGCCGGGGGACAGTATGCAACTAATGAAAAACTGTTTTTT. It codes for CAGGQYATNEKLFF.